Shown below are 15 T cell receptor beta chains from a single sample sequenced in a study of neurological immune-mediated disorders. Each CDR3 protein is one row after TCRdb ran MiXCR on the 5' RACE reads. Among tens of thousands of distinct CDR3 sequences listed, 4% were seen once. Sequencing used CD4+ T cells from blood. The origin of the receptors is a woman between 40 and 50 years old with multiple sclerosis.

In its sample, this clonotype was seen many times. The chain uses TRBV5-5 and TRBJ2-7, with 11 nucleotides matching TRBD1. This CDR3 spans 16 amino acids. Germline V gene lookup returns CDR1 SGHKS and CDR2 YYEKEE (reference sequence). V lost 2 bases and J lost 4; bases outside the gene matches: 8. CDR3 sequence (DNA): TGTGCCAGCAGCTTAAGGTGGACAGGGGGCAGTTACGAGCAGTACTTC. The encoded protein is CASSLRWTGGSYEQYF. The full variable domain, in which reference TRBV5-5 and TRBJ2-7 provide the parts outside the CDR3, is DAGVTQSPTHLIKTRGQQVTLRCSPISGHKSVSWYQQVLGQGPQFIFQYYEKEERGRGNFPDRFSARQFPNYSSELNVNALLLGDSALYLCASSLRWTGGSYEQYFGPGTRLTVT.

This clonotype was recorded at least ten times. J is TRBJ1-6 and V is TRBV7-2, with TRBD1 matching 9 bases. The V gene's germline CDR1 is SGHTA and CDR2 FQGNSA. V shed 3 bases, J shed 3 bases, and the junction held 12 bases outside the gene matches. The CDR3 extends over 19 amino acids. The CDR3 region is CASSLTKTGGRNYNSPLHF. In DNA form, the CDR3 reads TGTGCCAGCAGCTTGACCAAAACAGGGGGCCGCAACTATAATTCACCCCTCCACTTT.

This clonotype showed up many times. This rearrangement joins TRBV9 to TRBJ2-7; D uncertain. The germline V gene has CDR1 SGDLS and CDR2 YYNGEE. Trimming stripped 0 bases from V and 4 bases from J, with 11 bases between. The CDR3 is 14 residues long. The CDR3 loop reads CASSVEGTVYEQYF. CDR3 nucleotides: TGTGCCAGCAGCGTAGAGGGAACGGTATACGAGCAGTACTTC.

This clonotype was seen ten or more times. The rearrangement joins TRBV7-9 to TRBJ1-1, with 10 bases matching TRBD1. Germline CDR1 reads SEHNR; CDR2 reads FQNEAQ (reference sequence). V trimming: 6 bases; J trimming: 7 bases; junction bases outside the gene matches: 8. The CDR3 covers 14 residues. As DNA, the CDR3 is TGTGCCAGCAGTTGGGACAGGGGAAGAGATGAAGCTTTCTTT. Translation gives CASSWDRGRDEAFF.

Many counts were recorded for this clonotype. V gene TRBV5-5 combines with J gene TRBJ1-2; D gene unclear. There are 14 residues in the CDR3. The germline V gene has CDR1 SGHKS and CDR2 YYEKEE (reference sequence). Trimming left V 2 bases short and J 3 bases short, with 11 bases between. The CDR3 DNA is TGTGCCAGCAGCTTACGCCGGAATTACTATGGCTACACCTTC. This translates into CASSLRRNYYGYTF.

In its sample, this clonotype was seen many times. The CDR3 region is CASSQDMGQNNYGYTF. DNA of the CDR3: TGTGCCAGCAGCCAAGATATGGGACAGAACAACTATGGCTACACCTTC. The V gene is TRBV4-2, the J gene TRBJ1-2; 7 bases are shared with TRBD1. After removal of 0 bases from V and 2 bases from J, the junction contained 6 bases not matched to a gene. CDR1 LGHNA and CDR2 YNFKEQ come from the germline V gene. This CDR3 is built from 16 residues.

This clonotype appeared many times. This sequence joins TRBV29-1 and TRBJ1-1, with no clear D. Germline V CDR1 and CDR2: SQVTM, ANQGSEA. The germline V and J ends were trimmed by 6 bases and 1 base, with 12 bases remaining between them. The CDR3 length is 13 residues. The CDR3 region is CSVGVGTNTEAFF. The DNA for the CDR3 is TGCAGCGTCGGAGTGGGAACGAACACTGAAGCTTTCTTT. The whole variable domain, filled in from reference TRBV29-1 and TRBJ1-1, reads SAVISQKPSRDICQRGTSLTIQCQVDSQVTMMFWYRQQPGQSLTLIATANQGSEATYESGFVIDKFPISRPNLTFSTLTVSNMSPEDSSIYLCSVGVGTNTEAFFGQGTRLTVV.

This clonotype was recorded many times. The chain is built from TRBV14 and TRBJ2-7, with D tentatively TRBD1 (6 bases). Looked up from germline, CDR1 is SGHDN and CDR2 is FVKESK. This CDR3 has 15 amino acids. V lost 4 bases to trimming and J lost 3 bases, with 16 bases between them. The CDR3 DNA reads TGTGCCAGCAGCCCTCGACAGGAGAAAATCTACGAGCAGTACTTC. Translated, it gives CASSPRQEKIYEQYF.

This clonotype was seen many times. The rearrangement links TRBV6-1 to TRBJ2-7; D remains ambiguous. There are 13 residues in the CDR3. In germline, CDR1 is MNHNS, CDR2 SASEGT. Trimming shortened V by 2 bases and J by 0 bases, and 5 bases separated the two germline ends. CDR3 DNA: TGTGCCAGCAGTGAACTGGTCTCCTACGAGCAGTACTTC. Its protein is CASSELVSYEQYF.

This clonotype has at least ten counts. V gene TRBV5-1 combines with J gene TRBJ2-7; weak D call: TRBD1 (7 bases). Germline assignment: CDR1 SGHRS and CDR2 YFSETQ. This CDR3 contains 15 residues. V shed 0 bases and J shed 3 bases, with 13 bases lying between them. DNA of the CDR3: TGCGCCAGCAGCTTGGTTCCAGGGGGACTCTACGAGCAGTACTTC. This sequence encodes CASSLVPGGLYEQYF.

This clonotype showed up many times. The chain recombines TRBV6-6 with TRBJ2-3; 8 bases line up with TRBD2. The germline CDR1 and CDR2 sequences are MNHNY and SVGAGI (reference sequence). V shed 2 bases, J shed 0 bases, and the junction held 16 bases outside the gene matches. This CDR3 is 20 amino acids long. The CDR3 loop reads CASSYRGGAGASHSTDTQYF. In nucleotides, the CDR3 is TGTGCCAGCAGTTACCGGGGGGGGGCGGGGGCCTCCCATAGCACAGATACGCAGTATTTT.

This clonotype was counted many times. A much more abundant neighbour one base away suggests this may be a read error. The chain has TRBV7-9 and TRBJ1-6; 10 positions agree with TRBD1. This CDR3 is 15 amino acids long. Germline lookup yields CDR1 SEHNR and CDR2 FQNEAQ (reference sequence). CDR3 DNA: TGTGCCAGCAGCGCAACGGGACAGGGGAATTCATCCCTCCACTTT. Its protein is CASSATGQGNSSLHF.

This clonotype was counted at least ten times. The V call is TRBV5-1, the J call TRBJ1-1; 7 nucleotides line up with TRBD1. In germline, CDR1 is SGHRS, CDR2 YFSETQ. V was clipped by 1 base and J by 3 bases; unmatched bases: 9. CDR3 size: 16 residues. Here the CDR3 reads CASSLPLQGRHTEAFF. CDR3 DNA sequence: TGCGCCAGCAGCTTGCCACTACAGGGGAGACACACTGAAGCTTTCTTT.

This clonotype appeared many times. The chain carries TRBV5-1 and TRBJ2-2; a weak D match, TRBD2 (6 bases). The CDR3 sequence is 14 residues long. V was clipped by 6 bases and J by 2 bases, with 11 bases between them. Germline V gives CDR1 SGHRS, CDR2 YFSETQ. The CDR3 DNA reads TGCGCCAGCACATCTAGCGCAAACACCGGGGAGCTGTTTTTT. This gives the protein CASTSSANTGELFF.

This clonotype was detected ten times or more. The chain couples TRBV5-1 to TRBJ2-7, with D tentatively TRBD1 or TRBD2 (5 bases each). The ends were cut back, 5 bases at V and 1 base at J, with 13 bases in the middle. The CDR3 has 14 residues. Germline assignment: CDR1 SGHRS and CDR2 YFSETQ. This chain's CDR3 is CASRLRDRSYEQYF. CDR3 DNA sequence: TGCGCCAGCAGACTCCGGGACCGATCCTACGAGCAGTACTTC.